This TCR beta chain was sequenced for a study of cytomegalovirus exposure and HLA in healthy donors. Researchers ran the PCR with 60 Vbeta and 13 Jbeta primers. Data came from immunoSEQ multiplex PCR; TCRdb stores just in-frame clones and leaves some out. The repertoire holds about 200,000 clones, 60% to 80% seen once, with roughly 3% in the top ten. Study findings and constraints: In vitro work confirmed that a few CMV-associated chains recognize CMV antigens. The authors assumed roughly uniform sequencing depth across donors for presence/absence analyses.

This clone was counted a few times. What it binds is unknown. CDR3 size: 13 residues. CDR1 is SGHRS and CDR2 is YFSETQ in the germline V gene. V was trimmed by 0 bases and J by 7 bases, leaving 11 bases between them. This TCR was sampled from a woman in her twenties or thirties in good health and CMV-seronegative. Source material: PBMCs. This rearrangement joins TRBV5-1 to TRBJ2-7; D call uncertain. The CDR3, as DNA: TGCGCCAGCAGCTTGGAAGGAACCAGGGAGCAGTACTTC. Encoded protein: CASSLEGTREQYF.